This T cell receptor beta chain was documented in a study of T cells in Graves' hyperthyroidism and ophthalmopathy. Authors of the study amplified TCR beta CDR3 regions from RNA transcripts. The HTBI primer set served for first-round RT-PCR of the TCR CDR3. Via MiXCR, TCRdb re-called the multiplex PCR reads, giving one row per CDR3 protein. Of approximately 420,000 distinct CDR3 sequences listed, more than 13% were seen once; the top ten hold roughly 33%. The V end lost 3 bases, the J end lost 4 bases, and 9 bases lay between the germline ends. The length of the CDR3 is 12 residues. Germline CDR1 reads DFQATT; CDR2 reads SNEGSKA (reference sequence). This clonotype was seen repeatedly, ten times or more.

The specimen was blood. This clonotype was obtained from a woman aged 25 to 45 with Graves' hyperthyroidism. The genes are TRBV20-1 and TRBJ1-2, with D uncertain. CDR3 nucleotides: TGCAGTGCTAGTTTCGCTGCCTATGGCTACACCTTC. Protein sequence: CSASFAAYGYTF.